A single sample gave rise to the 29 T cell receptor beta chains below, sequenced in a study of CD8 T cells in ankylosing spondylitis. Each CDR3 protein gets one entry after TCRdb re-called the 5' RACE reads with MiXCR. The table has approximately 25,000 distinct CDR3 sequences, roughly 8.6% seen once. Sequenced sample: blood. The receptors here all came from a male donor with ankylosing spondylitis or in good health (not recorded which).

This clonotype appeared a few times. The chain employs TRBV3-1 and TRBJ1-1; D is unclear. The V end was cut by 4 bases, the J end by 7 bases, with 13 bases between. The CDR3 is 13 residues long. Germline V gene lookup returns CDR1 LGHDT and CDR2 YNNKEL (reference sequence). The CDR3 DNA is TGTGCCAGCAGCCTACCGGGAGCTAGTGAAGCTTTCTTT. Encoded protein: CASSLPGASEAFF.

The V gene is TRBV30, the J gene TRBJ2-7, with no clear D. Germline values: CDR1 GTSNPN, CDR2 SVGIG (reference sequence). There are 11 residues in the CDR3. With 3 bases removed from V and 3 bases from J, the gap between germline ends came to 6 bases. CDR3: CAWRGSYEQYF. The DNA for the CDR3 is TGTGCCTGGAGAGGCAGCTACGAGCAGTACTTC.

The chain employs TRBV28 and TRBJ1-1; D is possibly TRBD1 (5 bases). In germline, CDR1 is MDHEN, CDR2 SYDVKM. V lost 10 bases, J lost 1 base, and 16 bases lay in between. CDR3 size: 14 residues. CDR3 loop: CATRHGTGNTEAFF. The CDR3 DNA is TGTGCCACCCGTCACGGGACGGGGAACACTGAAGCTTTCTTT.

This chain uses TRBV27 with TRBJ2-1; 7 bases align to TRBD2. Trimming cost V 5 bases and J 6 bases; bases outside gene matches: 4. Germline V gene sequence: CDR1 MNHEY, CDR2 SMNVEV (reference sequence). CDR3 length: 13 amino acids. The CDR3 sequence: CASSHGLGNEQFF. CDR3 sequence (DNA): TGTGCCAGCAGTCATGGACTAGGCAATGAGCAGTTCTTC.

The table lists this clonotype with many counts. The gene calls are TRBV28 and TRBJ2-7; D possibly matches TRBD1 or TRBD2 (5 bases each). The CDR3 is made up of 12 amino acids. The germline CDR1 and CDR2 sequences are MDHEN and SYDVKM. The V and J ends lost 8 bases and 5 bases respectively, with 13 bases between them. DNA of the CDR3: TGTGCCAGCCGGTCGGTGGGGGACGAGCAGTACGTC. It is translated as CASRSVGDEQYV.

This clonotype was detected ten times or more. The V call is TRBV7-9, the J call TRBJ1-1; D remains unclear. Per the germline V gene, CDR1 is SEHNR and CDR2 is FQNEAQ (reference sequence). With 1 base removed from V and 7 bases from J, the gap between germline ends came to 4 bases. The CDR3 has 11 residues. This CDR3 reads CASSLGVEAFF. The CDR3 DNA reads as TGTGCCAGCAGCTTAGGAGTTGAAGCTTTCTTT.

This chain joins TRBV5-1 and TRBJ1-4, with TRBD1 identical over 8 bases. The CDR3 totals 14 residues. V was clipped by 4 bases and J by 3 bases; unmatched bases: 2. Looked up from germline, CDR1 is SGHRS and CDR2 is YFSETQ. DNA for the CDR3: TGCGCCAGCAGCCCGGGACAGGCTAATGAAAAACTGTTTTTT. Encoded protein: CASSPGQANEKLFF.

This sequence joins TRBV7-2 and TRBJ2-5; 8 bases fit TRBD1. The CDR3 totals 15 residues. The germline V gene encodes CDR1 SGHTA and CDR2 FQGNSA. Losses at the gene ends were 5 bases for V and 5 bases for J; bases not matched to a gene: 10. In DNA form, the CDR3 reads TGTGCCAGCAGCCCTGAGACAGGGGCACGGGAGACCCAGTACTTC. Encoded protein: CASSPETGARETQYF.

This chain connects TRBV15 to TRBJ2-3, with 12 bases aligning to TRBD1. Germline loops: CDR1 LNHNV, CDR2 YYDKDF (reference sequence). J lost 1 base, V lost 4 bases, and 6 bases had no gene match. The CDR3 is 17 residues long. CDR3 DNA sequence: TGTGCCACCAGCAAAGGGGACAGGGGGCATGGCACAGATACGCAGTATTTT. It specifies CATSKGDRGHGTDTQYF.

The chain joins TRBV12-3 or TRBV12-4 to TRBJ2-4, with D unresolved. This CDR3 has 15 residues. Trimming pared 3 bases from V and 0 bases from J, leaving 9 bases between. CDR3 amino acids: CASSFRALAKNIQYF. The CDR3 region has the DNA TGTGCCAGCAGTTTCAGAGCTCTAGCCAAAAACATTCAGTACTTC.

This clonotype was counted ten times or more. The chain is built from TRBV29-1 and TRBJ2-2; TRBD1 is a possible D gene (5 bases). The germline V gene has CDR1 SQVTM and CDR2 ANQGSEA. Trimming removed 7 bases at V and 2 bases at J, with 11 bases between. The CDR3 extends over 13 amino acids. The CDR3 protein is CSARQSNTGELFF. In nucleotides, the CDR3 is TGCAGCGCTAGACAGTCAAACACCGGGGAGCTGTTTTTT.

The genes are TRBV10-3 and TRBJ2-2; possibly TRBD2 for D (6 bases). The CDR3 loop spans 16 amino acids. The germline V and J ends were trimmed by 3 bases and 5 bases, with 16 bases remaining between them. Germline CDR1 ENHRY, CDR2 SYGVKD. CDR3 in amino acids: CAISDLRGYTTGELFF. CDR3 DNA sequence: TGTGCCATCAGTGACTTACGGGGGTATACAACCGGGGAGCTGTTTTTT.

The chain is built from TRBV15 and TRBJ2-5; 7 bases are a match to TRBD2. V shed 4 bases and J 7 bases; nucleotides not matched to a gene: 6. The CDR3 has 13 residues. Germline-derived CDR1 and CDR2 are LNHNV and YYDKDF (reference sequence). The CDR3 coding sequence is TGTGCCACCAGCATCCTCAGGGAGGGGACCCAGTACTTC. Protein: CATSILREGTQYF. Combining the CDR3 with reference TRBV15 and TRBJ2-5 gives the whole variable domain DAMVIQNPRYQVTQFGKPVTLSCSQTLNHNVMYWYQQKSSQAPKLLFHYYDKDFNNEADTPDNFQSRRPNTSFCFLDIRSPGLGDTAMYLCATSILREGTQYFGPGTRLLVL.

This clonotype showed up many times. The CDR3 is CASSQGGLEPQHF. CDR3 nucleotides: TGTGCCAGCAGCCAAGGGGGATTAGAGCCCCAGCATTTT. The V call is TRBV4-2, the J call TRBJ1-5; no reliable D call. The V gene's germline CDR1 is LGHNA and CDR2 YNFKEQ. The CDR3 runs 13 residues. V lost 1 base, J lost 8 bases, and 9 bases lay in between.

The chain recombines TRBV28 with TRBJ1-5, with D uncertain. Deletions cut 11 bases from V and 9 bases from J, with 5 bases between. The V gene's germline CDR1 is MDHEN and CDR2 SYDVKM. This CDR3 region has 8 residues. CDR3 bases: TGTGCCCGGACGCCCCAGCATTTT. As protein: CARTPQHF.

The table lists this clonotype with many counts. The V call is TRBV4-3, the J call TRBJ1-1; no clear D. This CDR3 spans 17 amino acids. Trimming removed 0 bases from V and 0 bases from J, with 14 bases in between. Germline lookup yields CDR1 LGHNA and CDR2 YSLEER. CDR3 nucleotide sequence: TGCGCCAGCAGCCAAGAATTGTCCAGTCGGCTGAACACTGAAGCTTTCTTT. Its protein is CASSQELSSRLNTEAFF.

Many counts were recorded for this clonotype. CDR3: CSVVLGTGMNTEAFF. CDR3 nucleotide sequence: TGCAGCGTTGTACTTGGGACAGGGATGAACACTGAAGCTTTCTTT. The chain employs TRBV29-1 and TRBJ1-1; 9 bases line up with TRBD1. V lost 4 bases to trimming and J lost 0 bases; unmatched junction nucleotides: 6. CDR3 length: 15 amino acids. CDR1 SQVTM and CDR2 ANQGSEA come from the germline V gene.

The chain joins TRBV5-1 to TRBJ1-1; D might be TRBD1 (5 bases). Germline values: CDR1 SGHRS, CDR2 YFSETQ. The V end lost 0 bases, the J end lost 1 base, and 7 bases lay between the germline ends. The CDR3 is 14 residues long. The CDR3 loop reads CASSLATANTEAFF. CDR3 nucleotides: TGCGCCAGCAGCTTGGCGACAGCGAACACTGAAGCTTTCTTT. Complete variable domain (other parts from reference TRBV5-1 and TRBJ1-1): KAGVTQTPRYLIKTRGQQVTLSCSPISGHRSVSWYQQTPGQGLQFLFEYFSETQRNKGNFPGRFSGRQFSNSRSEMNVSTLELGDSALYLCASSLATANTEAFFGQGTRLTVV.

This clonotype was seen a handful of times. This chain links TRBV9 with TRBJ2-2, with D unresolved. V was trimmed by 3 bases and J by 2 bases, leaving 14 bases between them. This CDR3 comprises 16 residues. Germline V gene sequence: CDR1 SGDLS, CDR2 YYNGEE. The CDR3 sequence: CASSGLGGQNTGELFF. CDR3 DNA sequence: TGTGCCAGCAGCGGGCTGGGCGGCCAAAACACCGGGGAGCTGTTTTTT.

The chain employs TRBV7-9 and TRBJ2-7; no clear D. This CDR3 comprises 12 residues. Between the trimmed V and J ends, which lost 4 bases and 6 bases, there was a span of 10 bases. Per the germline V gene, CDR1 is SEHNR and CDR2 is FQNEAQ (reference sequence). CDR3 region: CASSSTLGEQYF. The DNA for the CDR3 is TGTGCCAGCAGCTCCACTTTAGGCGAGCAGTACTTC.

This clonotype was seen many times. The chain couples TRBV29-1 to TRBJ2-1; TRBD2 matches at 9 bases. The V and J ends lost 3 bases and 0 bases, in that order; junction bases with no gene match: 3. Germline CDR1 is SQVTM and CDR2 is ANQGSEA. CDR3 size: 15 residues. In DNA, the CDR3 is TGCAGCGTTGACCTTAGCGGGGGCTCCTACAATGAGCAGTTCTTC. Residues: CSVDLSGGSYNEQFF.

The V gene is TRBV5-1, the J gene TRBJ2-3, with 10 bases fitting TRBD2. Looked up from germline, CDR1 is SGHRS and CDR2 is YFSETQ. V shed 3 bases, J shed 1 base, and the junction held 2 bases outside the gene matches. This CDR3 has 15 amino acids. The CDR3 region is CASSSSGRGTDTQYF. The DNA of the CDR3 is TGCGCCAGCAGCTCCAGCGGGAGGGGCACAGATACGCAGTATTTT.

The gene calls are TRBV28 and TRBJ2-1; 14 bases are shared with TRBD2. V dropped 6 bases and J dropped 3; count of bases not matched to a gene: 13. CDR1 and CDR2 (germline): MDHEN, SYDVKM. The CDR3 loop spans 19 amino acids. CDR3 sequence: CASSPGLAGARSVYNEQFF. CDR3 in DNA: TGTGCCAGCAGCCCGGGACTAGCGGGGGCCCGGTCGGTCTACAATGAGCAGTTCTTC. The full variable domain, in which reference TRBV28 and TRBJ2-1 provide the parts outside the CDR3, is DVKVTQSSRYLVKRTGEKVFLECVQDMDHENMFWYRQDPGLGLRLIYFSYDVKMKEKGDIPEGYSVSREKKERFSLILESASTNQTSMYLCASSPGLAGARSVYNEQFFGPGTRLTVL.

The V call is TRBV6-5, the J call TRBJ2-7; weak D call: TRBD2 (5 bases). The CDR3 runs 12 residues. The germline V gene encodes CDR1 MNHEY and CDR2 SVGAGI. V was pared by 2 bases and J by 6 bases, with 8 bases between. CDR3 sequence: CASSYTGVEQYF. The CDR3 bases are TGTGCCAGCAGTTACACCGGGGTCGAGCAGTACTTC.

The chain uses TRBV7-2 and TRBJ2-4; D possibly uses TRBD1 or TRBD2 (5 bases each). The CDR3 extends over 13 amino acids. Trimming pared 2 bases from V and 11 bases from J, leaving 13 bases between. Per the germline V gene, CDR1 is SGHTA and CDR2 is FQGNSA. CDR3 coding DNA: TGTGCCAGCAGCTTACTGGACGGGGCCCTTCAGTACTTC. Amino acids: CASSLLDGALQYF.

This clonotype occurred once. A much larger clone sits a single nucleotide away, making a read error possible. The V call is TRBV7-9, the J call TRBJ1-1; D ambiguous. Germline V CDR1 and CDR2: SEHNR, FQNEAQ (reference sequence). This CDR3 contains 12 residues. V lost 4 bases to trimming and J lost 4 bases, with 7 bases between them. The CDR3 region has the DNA TGTGCCAGCAGCTCAGCGGGCACTGAAGCTTTCTTT. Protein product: CASSSAGTEAFF.

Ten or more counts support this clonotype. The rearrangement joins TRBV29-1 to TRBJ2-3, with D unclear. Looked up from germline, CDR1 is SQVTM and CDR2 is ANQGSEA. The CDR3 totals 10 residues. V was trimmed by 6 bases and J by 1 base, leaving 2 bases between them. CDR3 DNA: TGCAGCGTAGGCACAGATACGCAGTATTTT. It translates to CSVGTDTQYF.

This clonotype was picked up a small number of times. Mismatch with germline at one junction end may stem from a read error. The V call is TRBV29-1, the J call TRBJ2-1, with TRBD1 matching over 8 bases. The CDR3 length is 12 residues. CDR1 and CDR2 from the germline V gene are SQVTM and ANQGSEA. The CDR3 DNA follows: TGCAGCCTTGAGGACAGGGCCAATGAGCAGTTCTTC. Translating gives CSLEDRANEQFF.

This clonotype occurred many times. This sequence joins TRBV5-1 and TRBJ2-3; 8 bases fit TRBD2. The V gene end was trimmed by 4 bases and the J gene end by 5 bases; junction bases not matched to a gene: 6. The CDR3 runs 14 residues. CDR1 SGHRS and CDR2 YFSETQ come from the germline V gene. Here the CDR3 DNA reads TGCGCCAGCAGCGGCGGGGGGTTCAGAGATACGCAGTATTTT. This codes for CASSGGGFRDTQYF.